A selection of T cell receptor beta chains follows, all from one sample in a study of blood T cells in healthy people across ages. TCRdb redid the calling of the 5' RACE reads with MiXCR, one entry per CDR3 protein. The data contain roughly 1,800,000 distinct CDR3 sequences, around 50% of them singletons. Sequenced material: blood. These receptors were taken from a woman in her thirties or forties in good health. Both conserved end residues are part of each CDR3. The D gene is left open where the match is weak. Clone size is given for some rows only: seen once, a few or many times, or a class if the clone is expanded.

>TRBD2|TRBJ2-5|.|TRBV20-1
TGCAGTGCTAACCTGCCTAGCGGGGTTGGAGAGACCCAGTACTTC
CSANLPSGVGETQYF
>TRBD1|TRBJ2-4|few|TRBV12-3/TRBV12-4
TGTGCCAGCAGTAACAGGGGCGTTTCGACCAAAAACATTCAGTACTTC
CASSNRGVSTKNIQYF
>TRBD1|TRBJ1-3|few|TRBV27
TGTGCCAGCAGTCCGAAAACAGGGGGCGCTGGAAACACCATATATTTT
CASSPKTGGAGNTIYF
>.|TRBJ2-7|.|TRBV7-9
TGTGCCAGCAGCTTTGTAGGGGGGGCTGACTACGAGCAGTACTTC
CASSFVGGADYEQYF
>.|TRBJ2-6|few|TRBV9
TGTGCCAGCAGCGTAGGCGGAACCTCTGGGGCCAACGTCCTGACTTTC
CASSVGGTSGANVLTF
>.|TRBJ2-5|.|TRBV5-1
TGCGCCAGCAGCTTGCCTCGGGACACACAATGGGAGACCCAGTACTTC
CASSLPRDTQWETQYF
>.|TRBJ1-5|.|TRBV6-1
TGTGCCAGCAGTGAGGCGCGATTTGAACGGTGGGGATCCAATCAGCCCCAGCATTTT
CASSEARFERWGSNQPQHF
>TRBD1|TRBJ1-5|.|TRBV27
TGTGCCAGCAGTCCTATTACCGGGACAGGATACAATCAGCCCCAGCATTTT
CASSPITGTGYNQPQHF
>.|TRBJ1-1|.|TRBV20-1
TGCAGTGCTAGACAACCGGGGCGTGAAGCTTTCTTT
CSARQPGREAFF
>TRBD2|TRBJ2-5|.|TRBV28
TGTGCCAGCAGCCCCAGCGGGGTCCCCGGTGAGACCCAGTACTTC
CASSPSGVPGETQYF
>.|TRBJ2-1|.|TRBV6-2/TRBV6-3
TGTGCCAGCAGAGGAGGGGATGGGTACAATGAGCAGTTCTTC
CASRGGDGYNEQFF
>.|TRBJ2-3|few|TRBV10-3
TGTGCCATCAGTGAGTCGGGGGCAGGAGATACGCAGTATTTT
CAISESGAGDTQYF
>.|TRBJ2-1|.|TRBV28
TGTGCCAGCAGTCCCGCCGTTTATCGCGCTCACAATGAGCAGTTCTTC
CASSPAVYRAHNEQFF
>.|TRBJ2-1|.|TRBV4-3
TGCGCCAGCAGCCAAGCGAGTGTGGGGGTACAGTGGGAGCAGTTCTTC
CASSQASVGVQWEQFF
>.|TRBJ2-3|few|TRBV6-4
TGTGCCAGCAGTGACGACCCGGGGGACCCCGGTACGCAGTATTTT
CASSDDPGDPGTQYF
>.|TRBJ2-6|.|TRBV4-3
TGCGCCAGCAGCCAAGTCGTGGGTGGGGCCAACGTCCTGACTTTC
CASSQVVGGANVLTF
>.|TRBJ2-3|.|TRBV28
TGTGCCAGCAGCCCTCGCAGCGACGATACGCAGTATTTT
CASSPRSDDTQYF
>.|TRBJ2-1|.|TRBV6-2/TRBV6-3
TGTGCCAGCAGTTACTCTTACAGTATCTACAATGAGCAGTTCTTC
CASSYSYSIYNEQFF
>TRBD1|TRBJ2-7|.|TRBV25-1
TGTGCCAGCCGGGGACAGGGGAGGACCGAGCAGTACTTC
CASRGQGRTEQYF
>.|TRBJ2-7|.|TRBV6-1
TGTGCCAGCAGGTCCTTGCCCCGCAGGGACTCCTACGAGCAGTACTTC
CASRSLPRRDSYEQYF
>.|TRBJ2-7|.|TRBV12-3/TRBV12-4
TGTGCCAGCAGTTTAAGCAAGGGAGAGCCCTACGAGCAGTACTTC
CASSLSKGEPYEQYF
>.|TRBJ1-5|few|TRBV7-9
TGTGCCAGCAGCCAAACAGATAGCAATCAGCCCCAGCATTTT
CASSQTDSNQPQHF
>.|TRBJ2-2|.|TRBV6-2/TRBV6-3
TGTGCCAGCAGTCGGATATATTCGGCCGGGGAGCTGTTTTTT
CASSRIYSAGELFF
>TRBD1|TRBJ1-4|.|TRBV5-1
TGCGCCAGCAGCCGCACAGGGGGCGGAACTAATGAAAAACTGTTTTTT
CASSRTGGGTNEKLFF
>.|TRBJ2-3|.|TRBV4-1
TGCGCCAGCAGCCAAGATCGGGAGCGGAGGGTCGTAGATACGCAGTATTTT
CASSQDRERRVVDTQYF
>.|TRBJ2-7|few|TRBV20-1
TGCAGTCCCCTTCTCTTTTTAGCCTTGAGCCACGAGCAGTACTTC
CSPLLFLALSHEQYF
>TRBD1|TRBJ2-4|.|TRBV24-1
TGTGCCACCAGTGATTTCACAGGGGAAGGAGCCAAAAACATTCAGTACTTC
CATSDFTGEGAKNIQYF
>.|TRBJ2-5|.|TRBV7-2
TGTGCCAGCAGCGCGAGGGGCGGCGTACAGACCCAGTACTTC
CASSARGGVQTQYF
>.|TRBJ1-5|.|TRBV4-1
TGCGCCAGCAGCCCGGCGGTGGGGAGCAATCAGCCCCAGCATTTT
CASSPAVGSNQPQHF
>.|TRBJ2-1|few|TRBV18
TGTGCCAGCTCACCTCCGGACCCCTACAATGAGCAGTTCTTC
CASSPPDPYNEQFF
>.|TRBJ2-7|.|TRBV10-3
TGTGCCATCAGTGACTCGACGATCCGGGACCAACTCTACGAGCAGTACTTC
CAISDSTIRDQLYEQYF
>.|TRBJ2-6|.|TRBV20-1
TGCAGTGCTAGATCTCAGGACTCTGGGGCCAACGTCCTGACTTTC
CSARSQDSGANVLTF
>TRBD1|TRBJ2-7|.|TRBV7-8
TGTGCCAGTCGACAGGGCCCAAGCTCCTACGAGCAGTACTTC
CASRQGPSSYEQYF
>.|TRBJ2-7|.|TRBV20-1
TGCAGTGCTAGAGATTTTCGGGGGACCTACGAGCAGTACTTC
CSARDFRGTYEQYF
>.|TRBJ2-3|few|TRBV12-3/TRBV12-4
TGTGCCAGCAGTTCGGACAAACGGGTCACAGATACGCAGTATTTT
CASSSDKRVTDTQYF
>.|TRBJ1-4|.|TRBV7-9
TGTGCCAGCAGCTCATCGAACGAGGCTAATGAAAAACTGTTTTTT
CASSSSNEANEKLFF
>.|TRBJ1-6|.|TRBV9
TGTGCCAGCAGCGCCTCCAGCAGGGGCCTGAATAATTCACCCCTCCACTTT
CASSASSRGLNNSPLHF
>.|TRBJ1-5|.|TRBV18
TGTGCCAGCTCACCACAGAATCAGGGAAATGATTATCAGCCCCAGCATTTT
CASSPQNQGNDYQPQHF
>.|TRBJ1-4|.|TRBV6-1
TGTGCCAGCAGTGAAAGCCTCCGTAATGAAAAACTGTTTTTT
CASSESLRNEKLFF
>.|TRBJ2-7|few|TRBV2
TGTGCCAGCAGTGAATTTCCAGGGAGCGAGCAGTACTTC
CASSEFPGSEQYF
>.|TRBJ2-7|few|TRBV7-2
TGTGCCAGCAGCTCCTCGGACTTGTACGAGCAGTACTTC
CASSSSDLYEQYF
>.|TRBJ2-7|many|TRBV7-2
TGTGCCAGCAGCTTAGCGTGGGAGCTTCCACTCTACGAGCAGTACTTC
CASSLAWELPLYEQYF
>TRBD2|TRBJ2-3|few|TRBV7-2
TGTGCCAGCAGACCTAGTGGACTAGCGGGGCGGAATACGCAGTATTTT
CASRPSGLAGRNTQYF
>TRBD2|TRBJ2-1|.|TRBV6-2/TRBV6-3
TGTGCCAGCAGCCCCAGGAGCGGGGGCCACAATGAGCAGTTCTTC
CASSPRSGGHNEQFF
>.|TRBJ2-4|.|TRBV18
TGTGCCAGCTCACCACGCGACCAATTATTAGCCAAAAACATTCAGTACTTC
CASSPRDQLLAKNIQYF
>TRBD1|TRBJ1-2|.|TRBV3-1
TGTGCCAGCAGCCAATACGACAGGGTTCGGGCTAACTATGGCTACACCTTC
CASSQYDRVRANYGYTF
>.|TRBJ1-6|.|TRBV7-9
TGTGCCAGCAGCTTAGAAAGACTCACCGCCTCCCTCCACTTT
CASSLERLTASLHF